This TCR beta chain was sequenced during a study of blood T cells in healthy people across ages. This clonotype came up a few times. A second PCR, run for 7 to 11 cycles, used a sample-barcoded 5' primer plus a J-beta primer mix. One entry per CDR3 protein, called by TCRdb with MiXCR from the 5' RACE reads. The sample holds 600,000 to 850,000 distinct CDR3 sequences, approximately 25% seen once. The V gene's germline CDR1 is SQVTM and CDR2 ANQGSEA. CDR3 length equals 11 residues. Between the trimmed V and J ends, which lost 7 bases and 3 bases, there was a span of 9 bases. In addition, the sample was reused for a study of T cells of mothers and their children.

The receptor was isolated from a boy under 18 in good health. The V gene is TRBV29-1, the J gene TRBJ1-1; D uncertain. The material sequenced was blood. CDR3 nucleotides: TGCAGCGCGGAGCCGGACACTGAAGCTTTCTTT. Its protein is CSAEPDTEAFF.